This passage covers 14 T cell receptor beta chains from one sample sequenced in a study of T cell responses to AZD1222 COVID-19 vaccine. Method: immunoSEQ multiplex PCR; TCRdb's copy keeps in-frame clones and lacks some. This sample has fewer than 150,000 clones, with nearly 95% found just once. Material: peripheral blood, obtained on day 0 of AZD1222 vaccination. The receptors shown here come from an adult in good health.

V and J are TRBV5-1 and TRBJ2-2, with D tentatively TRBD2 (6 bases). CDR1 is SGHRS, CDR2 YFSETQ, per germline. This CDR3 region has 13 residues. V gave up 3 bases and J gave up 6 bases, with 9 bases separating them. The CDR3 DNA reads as TGCGCCAGCAGCTCGGGGGACGCCGGGGAGCTGTTTTTT. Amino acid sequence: CASSSGDAGELFF. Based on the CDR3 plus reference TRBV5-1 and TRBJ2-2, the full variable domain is KAGVTQTPRYLIKTRGQQVTLSCSPISGHRSVSWYQQTPGQGLQFLFEYFSETQRNKGNFPGRFSGRQFSNSRSEMNVSTLELGDSALYLCASSSGDAGELFFGEGSRLTVL.

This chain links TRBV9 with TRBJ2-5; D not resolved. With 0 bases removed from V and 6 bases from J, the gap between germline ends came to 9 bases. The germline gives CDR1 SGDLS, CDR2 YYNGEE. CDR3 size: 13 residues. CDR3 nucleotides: TGTGCCAGCAGCGTAGCGCTAGGAAAGACCCAGTACTTC. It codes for CASSVALGKTQYF.

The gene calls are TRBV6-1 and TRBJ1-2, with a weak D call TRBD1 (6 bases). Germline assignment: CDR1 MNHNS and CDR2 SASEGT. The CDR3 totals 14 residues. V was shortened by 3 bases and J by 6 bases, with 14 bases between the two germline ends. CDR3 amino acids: CASSELWTDDGYTF. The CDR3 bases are TGTGCCAGCAGTGAGTTATGGACAGATGATGGCTACACCTTC.

DNA for the CDR3: TGTGCCAGCAGTCGTGGCGGGGTCACAGATACGCAGTATTTT. Its translation: CASSRGGVTDTQYF. The chain couples TRBV6-4 to TRBJ2-3; possibly TRBD2 for D (6 bases). The V and J ends lost 5 bases and 2 bases respectively, with 11 bases between them. Germline CDR1 is MRHNA and CDR2 is SNTAGT. This CDR3 contains 14 residues.

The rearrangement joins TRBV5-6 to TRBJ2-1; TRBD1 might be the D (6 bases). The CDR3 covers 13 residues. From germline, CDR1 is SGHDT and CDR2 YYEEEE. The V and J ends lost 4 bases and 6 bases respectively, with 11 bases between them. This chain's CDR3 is CASSPAGVNEQFF. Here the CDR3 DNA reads TGTGCCAGCAGCCCCGCAGGGGTCAATGAGCAGTTCTTC.

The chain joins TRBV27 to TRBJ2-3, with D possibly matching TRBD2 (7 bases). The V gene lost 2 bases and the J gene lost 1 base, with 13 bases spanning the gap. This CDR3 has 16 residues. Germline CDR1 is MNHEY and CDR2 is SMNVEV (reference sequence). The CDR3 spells CASSLVGGGGTDTQYF. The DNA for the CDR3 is TGTGCCAGCAGTTTAGTAGGGGGAGGGGGCACAGATACGCAGTATTTT.

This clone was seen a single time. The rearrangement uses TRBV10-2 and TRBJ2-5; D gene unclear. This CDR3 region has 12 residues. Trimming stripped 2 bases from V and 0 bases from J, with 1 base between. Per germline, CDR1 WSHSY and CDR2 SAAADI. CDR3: CASSENQETQYF. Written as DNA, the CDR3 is TGCGCCAGCAGTGAGAACCAAGAGACCCAGTACTTC.

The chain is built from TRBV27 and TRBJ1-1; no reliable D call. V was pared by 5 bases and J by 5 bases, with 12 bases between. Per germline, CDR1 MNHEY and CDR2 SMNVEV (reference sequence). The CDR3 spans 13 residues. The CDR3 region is CASSRERGTEAFF. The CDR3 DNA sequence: TGTGCCAGCAGTCGGGAGCGAGGGACTGAAGCTTTCTTT.

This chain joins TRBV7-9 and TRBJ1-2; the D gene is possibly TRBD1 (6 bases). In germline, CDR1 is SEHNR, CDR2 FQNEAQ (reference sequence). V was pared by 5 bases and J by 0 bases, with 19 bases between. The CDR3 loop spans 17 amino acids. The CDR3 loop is CASSDPQGIGSNYGYTF. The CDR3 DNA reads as TGTGCCAGCAGCGACCCACAGGGTATAGGATCTAACTATGGCTACACCTTC.

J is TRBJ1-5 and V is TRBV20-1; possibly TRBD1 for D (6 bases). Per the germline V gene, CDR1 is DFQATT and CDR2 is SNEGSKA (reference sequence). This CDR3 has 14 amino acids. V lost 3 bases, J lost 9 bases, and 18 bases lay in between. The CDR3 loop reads CSASTQGRNGPQHF. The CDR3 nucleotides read TGCAGTGCTAGTACCCAGGGGAGGAATGGGCCCCAGCATTTT.

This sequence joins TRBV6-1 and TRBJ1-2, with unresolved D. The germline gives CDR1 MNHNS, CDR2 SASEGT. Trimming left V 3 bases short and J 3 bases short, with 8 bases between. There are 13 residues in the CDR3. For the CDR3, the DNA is TGTGCCAGCAGTGAGTCAGGTGACTATGGCTACACCTTC. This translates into CASSESGDYGYTF.

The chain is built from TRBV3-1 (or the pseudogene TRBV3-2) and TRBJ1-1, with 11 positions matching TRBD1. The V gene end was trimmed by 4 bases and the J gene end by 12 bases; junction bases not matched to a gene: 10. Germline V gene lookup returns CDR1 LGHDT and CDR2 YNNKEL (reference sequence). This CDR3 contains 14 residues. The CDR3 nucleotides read TGTGCCAGCAGCCCTGCCCGGGGACAGGGGGTTCCTTTCTTT. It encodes CASSPARGQGVPFF.

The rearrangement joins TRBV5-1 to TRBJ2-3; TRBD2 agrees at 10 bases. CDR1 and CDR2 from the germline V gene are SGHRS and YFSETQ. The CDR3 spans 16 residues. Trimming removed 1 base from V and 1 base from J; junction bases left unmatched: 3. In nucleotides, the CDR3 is TGCGCCAGCAGCTTGAGGACTAGCGGTGGCACAGATACGCAGTATTTT. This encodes CASSLRTSGGTDTQYF.

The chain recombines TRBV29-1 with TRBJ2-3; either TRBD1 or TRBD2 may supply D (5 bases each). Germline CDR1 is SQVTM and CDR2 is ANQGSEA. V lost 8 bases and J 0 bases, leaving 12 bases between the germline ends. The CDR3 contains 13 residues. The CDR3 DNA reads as TGCAGCACCCGGGGCGCGAGCACAGATACGCAGTATTTT. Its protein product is CSTRGASTDTQYF.